The count of the clone carrying this T cell receptor beta chain is one. In germline, CDR1 is LGHNA, CDR2 YSLEER. The length of the CDR3 is 15 residues. Trimming cost V 0 bases and J 7 bases, with 12 bases left between them. TCRdb's copy holds only in-frame clones and misses some; the assay was immunoSEQ multiplex PCR. Seen here are over 50,000 clones, around 87% observed once, and the top ten hold around 5%. This sample was included in a study of technical replicates of blood from a handful of donors. The receptor comes from a human donor in good health. Some clones in this sample may be carry-over from other donors' samples. The sequenced sample was PBMCs. The rearrangement links TRBV4-3 to TRBJ1-4; D gene unclear. The CDR3 sequence: CASSQDRQVGEKLFF. CDR3 sequence (DNA): TGCGCCAGCAGCCAAGATCGCCAGGTCGGTGAAAAACTGTTTTTT.